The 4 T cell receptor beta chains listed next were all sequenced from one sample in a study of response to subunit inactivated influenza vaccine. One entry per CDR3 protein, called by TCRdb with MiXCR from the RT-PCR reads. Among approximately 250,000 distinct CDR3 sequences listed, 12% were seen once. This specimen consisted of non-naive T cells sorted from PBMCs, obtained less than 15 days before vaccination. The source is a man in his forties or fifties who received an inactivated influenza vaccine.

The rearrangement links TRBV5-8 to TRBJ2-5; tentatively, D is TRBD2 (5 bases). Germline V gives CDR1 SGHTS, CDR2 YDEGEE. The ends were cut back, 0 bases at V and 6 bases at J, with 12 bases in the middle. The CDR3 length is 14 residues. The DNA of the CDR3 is TGTGCCAGCAGCTTGGAAGGCGGGTCTAAGACCCAGTACTTC. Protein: CASSLEGGSKTQYF.

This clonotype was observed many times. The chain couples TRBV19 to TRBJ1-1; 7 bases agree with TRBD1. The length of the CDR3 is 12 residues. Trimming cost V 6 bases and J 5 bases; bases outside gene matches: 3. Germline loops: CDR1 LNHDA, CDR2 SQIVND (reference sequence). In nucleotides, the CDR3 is TGTGCCAGTAGCGGACAGGTTACTGAAGCTTTCTTT. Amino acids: CASSGQVTEAFF.

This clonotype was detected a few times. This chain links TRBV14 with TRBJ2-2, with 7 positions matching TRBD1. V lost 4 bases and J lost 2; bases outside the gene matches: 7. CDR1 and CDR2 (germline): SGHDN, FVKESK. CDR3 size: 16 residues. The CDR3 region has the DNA TGTGCCAGCAGCCGGAAGACAGGGCTTAACACCGGGGAGCTGTTTTTT. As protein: CASSRKTGLNTGELFF.

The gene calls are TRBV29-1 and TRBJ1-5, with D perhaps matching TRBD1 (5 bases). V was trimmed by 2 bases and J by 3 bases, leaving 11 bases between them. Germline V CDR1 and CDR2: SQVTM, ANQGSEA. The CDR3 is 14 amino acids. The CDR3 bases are TGCAGCGTTGAAAGAGACAGCAACAATCAGCCCCAGCATTTT. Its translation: CSVERDSNNQPQHF.